This T cell receptor (beta chain) was recovered during a study of Graves' ophthalmopathy and Graves' hyperthyroidism. Study-wide results and caveats: Blood also held most thyroid clonotypes expanded above 0.001 frequency.

Transcripts of RNA were the source for amplifying TCR beta CDR3 regions. An opening RT-PCR round employed HTBI primers and preceded a second-round multiplex PCR. TCRdb used MiXCR to reprocess the multiplex PCR reads, holding one entry per CDR3 protein. The data show approximately 160,000 distinct CDR3 sequences, roughly two fifths seen once. This clonotype was picked up many times. Its target is unknown. The CDR3 is 17 residues long. V dropped 6 bases and J dropped 6 bases, with 23 bases sitting between them. The sequencing input was peripheral blood. The receptor was isolated from a man aged 25 to 40 with Graves' ophthalmopathy. The chain is built from TRBV12-3 or TRBV12-4 and TRBJ2-2, with D perhaps being TRBD1 or TRBD2 (6 bases each). The CDR3 spells CASSLREEGVMAGELFF. The CDR3 DNA reads as TGTGCCAGCAGCCTCAGGGAGGAGGGGGTAATGGCCGGGGAGCTGTTTTTT.